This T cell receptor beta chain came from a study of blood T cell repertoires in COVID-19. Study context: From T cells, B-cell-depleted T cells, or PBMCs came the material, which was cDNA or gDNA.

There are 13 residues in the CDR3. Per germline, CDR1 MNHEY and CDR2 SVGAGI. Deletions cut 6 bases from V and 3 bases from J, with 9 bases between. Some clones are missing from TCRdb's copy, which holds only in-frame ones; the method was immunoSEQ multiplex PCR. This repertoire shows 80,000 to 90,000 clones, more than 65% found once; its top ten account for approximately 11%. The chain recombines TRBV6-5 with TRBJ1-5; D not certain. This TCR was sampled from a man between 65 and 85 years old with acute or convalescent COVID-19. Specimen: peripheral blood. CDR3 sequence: CASSPVLNQPQHF. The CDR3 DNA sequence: TGTGCCAGCAGCCCGGTGCTCAATCAGCCCCAGCATTTT.